This is a list of T cell receptor beta chains from one sample in a study of blood T cell repertoires in COVID-19. Clones were read by immunoSEQ multiplex PCR, and TCRdb kept only the in-frame ones, dropping some. The sample holds roughly 32,000 clones, around 87% seen once. The material sequenced was peripheral blood. The source is a man between 60 and 70 years old with active COVID-19. Both conserved end residues are part of each CDR3. The order of the fields is J gene, D gene, V gene, clone size, CDR3 protein, CDR3 DNA. D genes are given only for firm matches. Not all rows give a size; the values are once, few, many and, for expanded clones, a class.

>TRBJ2-1|-|TRBV9|-
CASSISYYNEQFF
TGTGCCAGCAGCATCAGTTACTACAATGAGCAGTTCTTC
>TRBJ2-7|TRBD1|TRBV28|few
CASSPPGQGVYEQYF
TGTGCCAGCAGCCCACCGGGACAGGGAGTCTACGAGCAGTACTTC
>TRBJ2-5|TRBD1|TRBV19|-
CASSMGTVSETQYF
TGTGCCAGTAGTATGGGGACAGTCTCGGAGACCCAGTACTTC
>TRBJ1-1|-|TRBV11-2|-
CASRGQPNTEAFF
TGTGCCAGCAGGGGCCAACCGAACACTGAAGCTTTCTTT
>TRBJ2-3|-|TRBV24-1|-
CATRKSGDTDTQYF
TGTGCCACCAGGAAAAGCGGAGACACAGATACGCAGTATTTT
>TRBJ2-7|-|TRBV7-2|once
CASRPPGGLYEQYF
TGTGCCAGCAGGCCACCGGGGGGCTTGTACGAGCAGTACTTC
>TRBJ1-3|TRBD1|TRBV19|-
CASRNPGQGRNTIYF
TGTGCCAGTAGGAACCCGGGACAGGGTAGAAACACCATATATTTT
>TRBJ2-1|TRBD2|TRBV4-3|-
CASSQGGGGVILYNEQFF
TGCGCCAGCAGCCAAGGGGGCGGGGGGGTGATACTTTACAATGAGCAGTTCTTC
>TRBJ2-7|-|TRBV4-3|once
CASSQDLGPPYEQYF
TGCGCCAGCAGCCAAGATCTTGGGCCGCCTTACGAGCAGTACTTC
>TRBJ1-1|-|TRBV20-1|-
CSAARNTEAFF
TGCAGTGCCGCGAGGAACACTGAAGCTTTCTTT
>TRBJ2-1|TRBD2|TRBV7-8|-
CASSSTSGDSYNEQFF
TGTGCCAGCAGCTCGACTAGCGGGGACTCCTACAATGAGCAGTTCTTC
>TRBJ1-1|TRBD1|TRBV7-6|-
CASSSTGRNTEAFF
TGTGCCAGCAGCTCGACAGGGAGGAACACTGAAGCTTTCTTT
>TRBJ2-5|-|TRBV29-1|-
CSGQDSQETQYF
TGCAGCGGCCAGGACAGCCAAGAGACCCAGTACTTC
>TRBJ2-3|-|TRBV10-3|-
CAIGGSDDTQYF
TGTGCCATCGGAGGTAGCGACGATACGCAGTATTTT
>TRBJ1-2|TRBD1|TRBV6-5|-
CASSYIGDRGLHGYTF
TGTGCCAGCAGTTACATCGGAGACAGGGGGCTCCATGGCTACACCTTC
>TRBJ2-1|-|TRBV5-4|-
CASSLFGISEQFF
TGTGCCAGCAGCTTATTCGGGATAAGTGAGCAGTTCTTC
>TRBJ2-7|-|TRBV15|-
CATSRGASSYEQYF
TGTGCCACCAGCAGAGGAGCGAGCTCCTACGAGCAGTACTTC
>TRBJ2-5|TRBD2|TRBV3-1/TRBV3-2|-
CASSLLAGGRETQYF
TGTGCCAGCAGCCTTCTAGCGGGAGGGCGGGAGACCCAGTACTTC
>TRBJ2-3|-|TRBV7-8|-
CASSSLHTDTQYF
TGTGCCAGCAGCTCGTTACACACAGATACGCAGTATTTT
>TRBJ1-2|-|TRBV12-3/TRBV12-4|-
CASSLMGAWGYTF
TGTGCCAGCAGTTTAATGGGGGCTTGGGGCTACACCTTC
>TRBJ2-1|TRBD2|TRBV19|-
CASSITGTSNEQFF
TGTGCCAGTAGTATAACCGGGACTAGCAATGAGCAGTTCTTC
>TRBJ2-5|-|TRBV4-1|-
CASSNTGTRQETQYF
TGCGCCAGCAGCAACACCGGGACAAGACAGGAGACCCAGTACTTC
>TRBJ1-2|TRBD1|TRBV27|-
CASSLSLGTGVLGYTF
TGTGCCAGCAGTTTATCCTTAGGGACAGGGGTCCTTGGCTACACCTTC
>TRBJ2-3|-|TRBV7-9|-
CASSRSTDTQYF
TGTGCCAGCAGCCGTAGTACAGATACGCAGTATTTT
>TRBJ1-2|-|TRBV18|-
CASSRPEYPGRSYGYTF
TGTGCCAGCTCCAGACCCGAGTATCCAGGGAGGTCCTATGGCTACACCTTC
>TRBJ2-1|TRBD2|TRBV19|-
CASTMGLAAYNEQFF
TGTGCCAGTACGATGGGACTAGCGGCTTACAATGAGCAGTTCTTC
>TRBJ2-6|-|TRBV7-3|-
CASSPPQGQGANVLTF
TGTGCCAGCAGCCCCCCGCAGGGACAAGGGGCCAACGTCCTGACTTTC
>TRBJ1-2|TRBD1|TRBV4-3|few
CASSQARQGTRGYTF
TGCGCCAGCAGCCAAGCTAGACAGGGAACTCGAGGCTACACCTTC